This T cell receptor beta chain stems from a study of OX40 agonist ivuxolimab in advanced cancers. Data came from immunoSEQ multiplex PCR; TCRdb stores just in-frame clones and leaves some out. This sample has 55,000 to 75,000 clones; more than 75% occur once, and the top ten carry under 9.5%. Concerning this clone: The antigen remains undetermined.

Germline V gene lookup returns CDR1 LGHNA and CDR2 YNFKEQ. Trimming left V 4 bases short and J 5 bases short, with 10 bases between. The CDR3 has 13 amino acids. Peripheral blood came from all dose cohorts at three timepoints. The study's findings and limits: Antigen targets of the expanded peripheral T cells went undetermined.

The sequence was obtained from an adult with an advanced solid tumor such as melanoma, head and neck, liver or kidney cancer. The sample here was CD4+ or CD8+ T cells sorted from blood, taken in a trial of the OX40 agonist ivuxolimab. The genes are TRBV4-2 and TRBJ2-3; tentative D call: TRBD2 (6 bases). The DNA of the CDR3 is TGTGCCAGCAGCCTCCACGGGAGAGATACGCAGTATTTT. Encoded protein: CASSLHGRDTQYF.